The clone carrying this T cell receptor (beta chain) was counted ten times or more. The antigen is unknown. The data belong to a study of CD8 T cells in ankylosing spondylitis. Points from the study as a whole: In the blood and synovial fluid of reactive arthritis, some motif variants had been previously reported.

Each CDR3 protein gets one entry after TCRdb re-called the 5' RACE reads with MiXCR. The table has about 230,000 distinct CDR3 sequences, roughly 8% seen once; the top ten hold about 5%. The sequencing input was blood, either unsorted or a sorted T cell fraction (not recorded which). This clonotype was obtained from a female donor with ankylosing spondylitis or in good health (not recorded which).

CDR3 loop: CASSYSPEGYMNTEAFF. CDR3 sequence (DNA): TGTGCCAGCAGTTACTCTCCGGAGGGCTATATGAACACTGAAGCTTTCTTT. The gene calls are TRBV6-2 or TRBV6-3 and TRBJ1-1; no reliable D call. Germline CDR1 reads MNHEY; CDR2 reads SVGEGT. There are 17 residues in the CDR3. Trimming took off 0 bases at V and 0 bases at J, with 14 bases between the two ends.